Below, 5 T cell receptor beta chains from the same sample are listed, as sequenced in a study of blood T cell repertoires in COVID-19. This table comes from immunoSEQ multiplex PCR, and its TCRdb copy is limited to in-frame clones, with some not included. The repertoire holds roughly 67,000 clones, roughly 85% seen once, with 20% to 25% in the top ten. Specimen: peripheral blood. These receptor sequences come from a man aged 50-60 years with acute or convalescent COVID-19.

The chain recombines TRBV9 with TRBJ1-1; TRBD1 is a possible D gene (5 bases). The CDR3 is 13 residues long. CDR1 SGDLS and CDR2 YYNGEE come from the germline V gene. V shed 4 bases and J shed 3 bases, with 10 bases lying between them. The CDR3 sequence is CASSPRGYTEAFF. DNA of the CDR3: TGTGCCAGCAGCCCTCGGGGGTACACTGAAGCTTTCTTT.

The CDR3 sequence: CASSWTGLNTEAFF. In nucleotides, the CDR3 is TGTGCCAGCAGTTGGACAGGCCTGAACACTGAAGCTTTCTTT. This chain connects TRBV2 to TRBJ1-1; 7 bases fit TRBD1. CDR1 and CDR2 from the germline V gene are SNHLY and FYNNEI. The CDR3 consists of 14 residues. With 5 bases clipped from V and 0 bases from J, the junction kept 3 bases outside the gene matches.

This chain connects TRBV29-1 to TRBJ2-1; possible D gene TRBD1, 6 bases. Per the germline V gene, CDR1 is SQVTM and CDR2 is ANQGSEA. V gave up 5 bases and J gave up 6 bases, with 11 bases separating them. This CDR3 region has 12 residues. CDR3 sequence reads: CSVSQGLNEQFF. The CDR3 DNA is TGCAGCGTTTCACAGGGCCTCAATGAGCAGTTCTTC.

V is TRBV7-6 and J is TRBJ2-1; D unclear. The CDR3 contains 13 residues. Germline assignment: CDR1 SGHVS and CDR2 FNYEAQ. V gave up 3 bases and J gave up 3 bases, with 6 bases separating them. CDR3 protein: CASSFIGYNEQFF. Written as DNA, the CDR3 is TGTGCCAGCAGCTTCATCGGCTACAATGAGCAGTTCTTC.

J is TRBJ2-1 and V is TRBV5-1; 8 nucleotides align to TRBD2. V was pared by 0 bases and J by 5 bases, with 1 base of the junction left unmatched. The CDR3 is made up of 14 amino acids. The germline V gene encodes CDR1 SGHRS and CDR2 YFSETQ. The CDR3 sequence: CASSLGAGDNEQFF. The CDR3 DNA follows: TGCGCCAGCAGCTTGGGAGCGGGGGACAATGAGCAGTTCTTC.